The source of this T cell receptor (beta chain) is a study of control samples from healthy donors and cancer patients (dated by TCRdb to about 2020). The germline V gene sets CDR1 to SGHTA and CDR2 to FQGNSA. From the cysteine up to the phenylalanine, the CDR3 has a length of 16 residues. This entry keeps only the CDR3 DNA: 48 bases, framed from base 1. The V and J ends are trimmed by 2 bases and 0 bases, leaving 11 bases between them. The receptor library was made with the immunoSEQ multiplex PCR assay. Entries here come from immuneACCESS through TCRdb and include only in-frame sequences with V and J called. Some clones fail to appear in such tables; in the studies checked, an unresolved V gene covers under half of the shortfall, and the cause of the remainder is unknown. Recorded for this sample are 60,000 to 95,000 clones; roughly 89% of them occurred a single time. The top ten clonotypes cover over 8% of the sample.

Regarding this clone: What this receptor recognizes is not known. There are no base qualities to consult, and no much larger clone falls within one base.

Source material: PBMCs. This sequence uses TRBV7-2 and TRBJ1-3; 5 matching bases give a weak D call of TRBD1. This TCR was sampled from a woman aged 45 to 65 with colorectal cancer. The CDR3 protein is CASSLKGANSGNTIYF. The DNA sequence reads TGTGCCAGCAGCTTAAAAGGGGCCAACTCTGGAAACACCATATATTTT.